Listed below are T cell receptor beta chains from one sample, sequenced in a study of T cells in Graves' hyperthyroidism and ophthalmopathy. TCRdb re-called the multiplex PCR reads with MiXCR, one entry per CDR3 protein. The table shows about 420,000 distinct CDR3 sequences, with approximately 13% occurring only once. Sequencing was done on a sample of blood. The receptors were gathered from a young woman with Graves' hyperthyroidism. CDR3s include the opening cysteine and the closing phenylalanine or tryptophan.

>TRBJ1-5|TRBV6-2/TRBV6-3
CASSWLATNQPQHF
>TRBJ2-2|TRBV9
CASSVEGQGPTGELFF
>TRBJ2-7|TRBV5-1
CASSSDRQGGYEQYF
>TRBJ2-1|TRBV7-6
CASSPEGRDGDNEQFF
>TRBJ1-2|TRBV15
CATSRQRDSPYYGYTF
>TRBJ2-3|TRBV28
CASSLPRGLAGSTDTQYF
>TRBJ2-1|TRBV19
CASSIGLAGGVGQNNEQFF
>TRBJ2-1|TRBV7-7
CASSLAPSGSLGYNEQFF
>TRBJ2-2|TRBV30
CAWEKEGGGVQLVGSGELFF
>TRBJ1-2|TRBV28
CASSSQGALGGYTF
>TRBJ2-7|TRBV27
CASSLSYRGNYEQYF
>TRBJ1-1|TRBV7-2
CASSLEAVALQAFF
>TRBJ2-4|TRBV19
CASSIFGLANKNIQYF
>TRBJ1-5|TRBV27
CASSLSPPGTGDNQPQHF
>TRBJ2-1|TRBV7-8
CASSLVTGELYNEQFF
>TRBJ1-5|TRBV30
CAWGEGGNQPQHF
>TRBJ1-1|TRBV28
CASSLWARAYTEAFF
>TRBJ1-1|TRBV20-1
CSARTGDTEAFF
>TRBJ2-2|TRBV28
CASSFRQGYTGELFF
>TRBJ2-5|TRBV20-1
CSARDILSQYF
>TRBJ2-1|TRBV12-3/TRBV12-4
CASSPLGQNEQFF
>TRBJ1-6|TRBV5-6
CASSPFREESNSPLHF
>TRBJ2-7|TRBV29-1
CSVDSGRFPYEQYF
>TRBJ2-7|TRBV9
CASSVRRSFRDRPPGQIIYEQYF
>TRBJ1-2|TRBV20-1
CSALTQGLNYGYTF
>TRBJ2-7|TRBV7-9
CASSLGLLAGESYEQYF
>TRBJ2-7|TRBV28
CASTPGGLAGVHGERYF
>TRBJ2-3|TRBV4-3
CASSQGQARDTQYF
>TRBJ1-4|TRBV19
CASSMITGWGENEKLFF
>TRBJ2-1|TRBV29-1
CSVDKRYNEQFF
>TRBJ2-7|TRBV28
CASSSPIEQYF
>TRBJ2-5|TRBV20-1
CSATNRLWRETQYF
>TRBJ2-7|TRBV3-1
CASGTGFYEQYF
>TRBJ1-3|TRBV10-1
CASSESRDLGNTIYF
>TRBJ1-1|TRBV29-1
CSVGAANTEAFF
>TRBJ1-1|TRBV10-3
CAISYSTHAEAFF
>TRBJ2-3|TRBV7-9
CASSFIMGHRQDTQYF
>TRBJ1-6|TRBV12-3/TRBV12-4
CASRSGVISPLHF
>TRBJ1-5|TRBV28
CASSREGGSRQPQHF
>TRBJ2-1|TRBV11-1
CASSLEGTGDEQFF
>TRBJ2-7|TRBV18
CASSQGGTSGTVYEQYF
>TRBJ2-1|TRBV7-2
CASRSGTVNEQFF
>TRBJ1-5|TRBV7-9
CASSLEGVQPQHF
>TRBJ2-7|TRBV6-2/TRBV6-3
CASSYYLSSTYEQYF
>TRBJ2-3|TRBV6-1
CASTKTGVTDTQYF
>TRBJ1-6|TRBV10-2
CASSMGDSPLHF
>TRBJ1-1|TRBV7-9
CASSLGNMNTEAFF
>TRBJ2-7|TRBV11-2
CASSASPAARGEEQYF
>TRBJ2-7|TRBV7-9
CASSLGAGRDPYEQYF
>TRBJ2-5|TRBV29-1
CSARGQGMRETQYF
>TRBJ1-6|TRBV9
CASSERTGTGSPLHF
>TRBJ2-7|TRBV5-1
CASSTGQVYEQYF
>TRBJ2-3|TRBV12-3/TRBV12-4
CASRAALPGGDTQYF
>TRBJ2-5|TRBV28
CASATSGRGETQYF